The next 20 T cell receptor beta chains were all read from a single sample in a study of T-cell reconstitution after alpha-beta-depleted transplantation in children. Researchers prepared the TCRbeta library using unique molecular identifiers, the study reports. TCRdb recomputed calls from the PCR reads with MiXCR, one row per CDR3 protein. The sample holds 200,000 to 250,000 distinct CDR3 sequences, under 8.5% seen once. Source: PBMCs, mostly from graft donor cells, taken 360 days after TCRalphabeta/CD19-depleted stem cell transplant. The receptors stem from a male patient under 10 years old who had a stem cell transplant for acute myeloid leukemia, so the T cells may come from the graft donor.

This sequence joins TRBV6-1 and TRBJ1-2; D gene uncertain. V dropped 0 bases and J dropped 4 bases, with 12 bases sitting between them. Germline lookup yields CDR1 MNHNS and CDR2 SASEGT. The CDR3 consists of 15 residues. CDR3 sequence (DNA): TGTGCCAGCAGTGAAGCGAGAAGGGCCCTCTATGGCTACACCTTC. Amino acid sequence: CASSEARRALYGYTF.

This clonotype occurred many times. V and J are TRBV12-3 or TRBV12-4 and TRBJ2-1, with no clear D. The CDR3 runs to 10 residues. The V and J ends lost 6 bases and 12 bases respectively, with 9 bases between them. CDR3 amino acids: CASSGRRQFF. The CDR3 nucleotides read TGTGCCAGCAGCGGACGTCGGCAGTTCTTC.

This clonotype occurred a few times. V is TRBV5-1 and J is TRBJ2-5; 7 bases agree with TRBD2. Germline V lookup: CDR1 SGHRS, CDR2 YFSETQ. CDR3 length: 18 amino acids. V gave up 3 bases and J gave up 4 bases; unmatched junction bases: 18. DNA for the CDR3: TGCGCCAGCAGCTCAGCAGCGGGGAGGATGGTTTCTCGAGAGACCCAGTACTTC. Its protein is CASSSAAGRMVSRETQYF.

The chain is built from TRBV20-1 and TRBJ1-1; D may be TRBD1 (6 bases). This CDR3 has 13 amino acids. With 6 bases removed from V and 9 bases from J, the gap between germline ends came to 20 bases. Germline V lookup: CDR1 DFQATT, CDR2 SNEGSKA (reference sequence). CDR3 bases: TGCAGTGCCCGGCGGCAGGGACAACCACAAGCTTTCTTT. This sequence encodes CSARRQGQPQAFF.

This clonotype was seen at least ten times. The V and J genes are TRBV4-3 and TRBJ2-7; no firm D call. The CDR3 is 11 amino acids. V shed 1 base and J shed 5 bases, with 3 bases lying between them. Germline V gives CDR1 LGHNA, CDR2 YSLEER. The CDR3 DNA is TGCGCCAGCAGCCAAGGCCACGAGCAGTACTTC. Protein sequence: CASSQGHEQYF.

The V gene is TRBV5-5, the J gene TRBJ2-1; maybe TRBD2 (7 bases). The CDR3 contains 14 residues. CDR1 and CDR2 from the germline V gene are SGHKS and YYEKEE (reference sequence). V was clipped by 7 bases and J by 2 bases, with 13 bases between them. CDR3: CASLWGGPYNEQFF. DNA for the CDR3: TGTGCCAGCCTATGGGGGGGGCCCTACAATGAGCAGTTCTTC. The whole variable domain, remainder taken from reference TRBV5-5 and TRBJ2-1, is DAGVTQSPTHLIKTRGQQVTLRCSPISGHKSVSWYQQVLGQGPQFIFQYYEKEERGRGNFPDRFSARQFPNYSSELNVNALLLGDSALYLCASLWGGPYNEQFFGPGTRLTVL.

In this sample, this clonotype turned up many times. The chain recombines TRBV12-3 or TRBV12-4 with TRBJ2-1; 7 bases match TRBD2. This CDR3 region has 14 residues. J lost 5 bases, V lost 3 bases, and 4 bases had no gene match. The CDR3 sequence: CASSFREGNNEQFF. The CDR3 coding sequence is TGTGCCAGCAGTTTTAGGGAGGGGAACAATGAGCAGTTCTTC.

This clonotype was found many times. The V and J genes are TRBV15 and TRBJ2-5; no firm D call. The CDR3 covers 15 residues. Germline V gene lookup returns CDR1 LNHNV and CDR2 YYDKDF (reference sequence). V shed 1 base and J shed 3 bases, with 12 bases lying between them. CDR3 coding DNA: TGTGCCACCAGCAGAGTGGAGCGCCAAAAAGAGACCCAGTACTTC. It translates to CATSRVERQKETQYF.

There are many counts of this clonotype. CDR3: CSVGLEGGWGDTQYF. Written as DNA, the CDR3 is TGCAGCGTTGGCCTTGAGGGCGGTTGGGGAGATACGCAGTATTTT. This chain links TRBV29-1 with TRBJ2-3; possibly TRBD2 for D (5 bases). Between the trimmed V and J ends, which lost 4 bases and 5 bases, there was a span of 19 bases. This CDR3 comprises 15 residues. Germline V gene sequence: CDR1 SQVTM, CDR2 ANQGSEA.

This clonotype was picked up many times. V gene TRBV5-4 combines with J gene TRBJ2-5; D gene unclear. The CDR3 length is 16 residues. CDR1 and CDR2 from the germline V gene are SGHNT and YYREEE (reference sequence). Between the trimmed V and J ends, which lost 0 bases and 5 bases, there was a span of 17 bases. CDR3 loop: CASSLEALVSEETQYF. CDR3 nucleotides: TGTGCCAGCAGCTTGGAAGCGCTAGTGAGCGAGGAGACCCAGTACTTC.

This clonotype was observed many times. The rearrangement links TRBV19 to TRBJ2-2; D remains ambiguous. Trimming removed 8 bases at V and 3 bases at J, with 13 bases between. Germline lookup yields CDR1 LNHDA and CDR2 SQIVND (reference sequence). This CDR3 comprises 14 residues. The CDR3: CASSGPTDTGELFF. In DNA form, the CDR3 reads TGTGCCAGTTCTGGACCCACCGACACCGGGGAGCTGTTTTTT. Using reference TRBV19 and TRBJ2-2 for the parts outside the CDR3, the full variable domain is DGGITQSPKYLFRKEGQNVTLSCEQNLNHDAMYWYRQDPGQGLRLIYYSQIVNDFQKGDIAEGYSVSREKKESFPLTVTSAQKNPTAFYLCASSGPTDTGELFFGEGSRLTVL.

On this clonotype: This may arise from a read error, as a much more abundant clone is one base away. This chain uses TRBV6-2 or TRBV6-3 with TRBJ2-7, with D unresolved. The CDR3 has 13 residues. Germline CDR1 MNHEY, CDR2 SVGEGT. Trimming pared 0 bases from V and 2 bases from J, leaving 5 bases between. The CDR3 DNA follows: TGTGCCAGCAGTTACTCGCAGGCCTACGAGCAGTACTTC. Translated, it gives CASSYSQAYEQYF.

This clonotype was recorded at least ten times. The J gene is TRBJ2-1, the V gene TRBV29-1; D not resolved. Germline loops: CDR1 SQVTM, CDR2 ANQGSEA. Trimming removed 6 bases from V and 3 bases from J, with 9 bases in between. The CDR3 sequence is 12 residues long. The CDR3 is CSVLFSYNEQFF. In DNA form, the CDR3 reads TGCAGCGTCCTCTTTAGCTACAATGAGCAGTTCTTC.

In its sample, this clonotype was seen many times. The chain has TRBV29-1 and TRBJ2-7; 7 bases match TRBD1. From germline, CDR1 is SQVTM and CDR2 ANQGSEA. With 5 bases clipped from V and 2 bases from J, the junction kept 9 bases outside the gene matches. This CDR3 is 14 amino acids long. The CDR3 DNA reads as TGCAGCGTTATACCGGACAGGTCAACCTACGAGCAGTACTTC. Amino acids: CSVIPDRSTYEQYF.

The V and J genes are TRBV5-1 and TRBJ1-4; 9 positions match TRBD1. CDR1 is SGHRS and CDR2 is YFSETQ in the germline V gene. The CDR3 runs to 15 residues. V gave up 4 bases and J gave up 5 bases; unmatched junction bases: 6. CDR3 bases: TGCGCCAGCAGCCCGGACAGGGGCCCAAATGAAAAACTGTTTTTT. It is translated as CASSPDRGPNEKLFF.

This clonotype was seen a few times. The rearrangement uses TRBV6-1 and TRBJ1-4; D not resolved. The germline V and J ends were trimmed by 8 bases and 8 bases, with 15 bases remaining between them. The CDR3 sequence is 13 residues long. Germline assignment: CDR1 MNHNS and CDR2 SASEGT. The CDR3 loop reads CASRPSGNEKLFF. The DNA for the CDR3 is TGTGCCAGCCGGCCGTCGGGAAACGAAAAACTGTTTTTT.

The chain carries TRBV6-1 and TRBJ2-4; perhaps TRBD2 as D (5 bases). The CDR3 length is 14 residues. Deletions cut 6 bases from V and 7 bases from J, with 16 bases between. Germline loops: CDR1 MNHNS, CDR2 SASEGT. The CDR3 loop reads CASSRPPRGNIQYF. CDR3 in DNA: TGTGCCAGCAGCAGACCCCCCCGAGGGAACATTCAGTACTTC.

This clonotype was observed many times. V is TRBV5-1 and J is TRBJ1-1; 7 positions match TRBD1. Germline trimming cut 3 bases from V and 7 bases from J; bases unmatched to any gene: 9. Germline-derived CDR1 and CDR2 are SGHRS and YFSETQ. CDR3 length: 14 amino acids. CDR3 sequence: CASSYQQGSGEAFF. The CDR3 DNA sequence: TGCGCCAGCAGCTACCAACAGGGGTCTGGTGAAGCTTTCTTT.

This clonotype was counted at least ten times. This CDR3 is CSARDLGTDTQYF. The CDR3 coding sequence is TGCAGTGCTAGAGATCTAGGGACGGATACGCAGTATTTT. The rearrangement links TRBV20-1 to TRBJ2-3; D may correspond to TRBD1 or TRBD2 (5 bases each). V shed 0 bases and J shed 6 bases, with 10 bases lying between them. CDR1 and CDR2 from the germline V gene are DFQATT and SNEGSKA (reference sequence). This CDR3 spans 13 amino acids.

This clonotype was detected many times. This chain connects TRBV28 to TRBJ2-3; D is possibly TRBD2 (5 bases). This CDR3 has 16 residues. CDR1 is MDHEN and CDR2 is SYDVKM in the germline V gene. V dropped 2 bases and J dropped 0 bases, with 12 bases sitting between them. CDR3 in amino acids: CASSLRRLRSTDTQYF. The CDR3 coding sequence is TGTGCCAGCAGTTTAAGGAGGCTAAGGAGCACAGATACGCAGTATTTT. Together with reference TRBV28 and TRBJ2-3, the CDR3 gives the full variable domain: DVKVTQSSRYLVKRTGEKVFLECVQDMDHENMFWYRQDPGLGLRLIYFSYDVKMKEKGDIPEGYSVSREKKERFSLILESASTNQTSMYLCASSLRRLRSTDTQYFGPGTRLTVL.